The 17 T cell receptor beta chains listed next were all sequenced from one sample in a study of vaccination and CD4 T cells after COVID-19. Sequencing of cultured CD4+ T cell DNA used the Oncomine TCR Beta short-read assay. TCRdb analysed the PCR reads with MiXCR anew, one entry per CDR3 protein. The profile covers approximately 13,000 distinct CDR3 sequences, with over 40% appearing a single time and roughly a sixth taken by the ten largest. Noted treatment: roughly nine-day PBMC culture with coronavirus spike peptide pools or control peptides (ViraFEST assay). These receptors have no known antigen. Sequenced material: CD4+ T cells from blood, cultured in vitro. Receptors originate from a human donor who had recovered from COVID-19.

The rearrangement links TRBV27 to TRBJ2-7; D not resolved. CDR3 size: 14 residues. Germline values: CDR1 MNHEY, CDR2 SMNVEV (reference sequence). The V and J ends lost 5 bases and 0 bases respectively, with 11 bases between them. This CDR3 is CASSMTVNSYEQYF. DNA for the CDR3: TGTGCCAGCAGTATGACCGTCAACTCCTACGAGCAGTACTTC.

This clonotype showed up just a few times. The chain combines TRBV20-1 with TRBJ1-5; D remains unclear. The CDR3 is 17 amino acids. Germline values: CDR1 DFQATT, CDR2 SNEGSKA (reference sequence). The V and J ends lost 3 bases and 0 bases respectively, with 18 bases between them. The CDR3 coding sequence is TGCAGTGCTAGCCCTACCCTCACGCGGGGTAGCAATCAGCCCCAGCATTTT. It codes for CSASPTLTRGSNQPQHF.

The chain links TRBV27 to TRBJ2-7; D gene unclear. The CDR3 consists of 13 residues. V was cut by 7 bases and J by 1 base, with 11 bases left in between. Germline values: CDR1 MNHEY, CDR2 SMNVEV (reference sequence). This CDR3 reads CASTRDPSYEQYF. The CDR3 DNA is TGTGCCAGCACCCGCGACCCATCCTACGAGCAGTACTTC.

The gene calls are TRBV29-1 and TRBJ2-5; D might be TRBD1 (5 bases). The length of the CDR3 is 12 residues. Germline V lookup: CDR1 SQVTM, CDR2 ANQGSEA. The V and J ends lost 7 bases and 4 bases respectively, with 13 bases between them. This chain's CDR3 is CSGQTDGETQYF. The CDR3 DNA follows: TGCAGCGGACAGACCGATGGAGAGACCCAGTACTTC. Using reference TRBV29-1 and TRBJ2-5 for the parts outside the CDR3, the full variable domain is SAVISQKPSRDICQRGTSLTIQCQVDSQVTMMFWYRQQPGQSLTLIATANQGSEATYESGFVIDKFPISRPNLTFSTLTVSNMSPEDSSIYLCSGQTDGETQYFGPGTRLLVL.

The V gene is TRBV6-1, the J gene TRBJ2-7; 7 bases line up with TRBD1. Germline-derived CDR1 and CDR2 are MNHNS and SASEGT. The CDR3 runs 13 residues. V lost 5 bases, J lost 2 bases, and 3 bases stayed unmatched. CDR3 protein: CASSRDSTYEQYF. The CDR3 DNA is TGTGCCAGCAGTCGGGACAGTACCTACGAGCAGTACTTC.

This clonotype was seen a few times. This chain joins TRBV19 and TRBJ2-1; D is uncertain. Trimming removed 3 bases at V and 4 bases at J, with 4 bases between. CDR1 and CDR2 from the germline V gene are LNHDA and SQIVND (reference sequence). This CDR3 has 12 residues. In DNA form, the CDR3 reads TGTGCCAGTAGTATTCAGTACAATGAGCAGTTCTTC. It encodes CASSIQYNEQFF.

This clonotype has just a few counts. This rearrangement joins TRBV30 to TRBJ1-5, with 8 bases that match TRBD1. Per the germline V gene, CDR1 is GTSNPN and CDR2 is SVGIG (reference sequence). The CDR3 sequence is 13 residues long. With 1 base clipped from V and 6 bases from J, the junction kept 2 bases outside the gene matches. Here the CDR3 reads CAWSAGGRQPQHF. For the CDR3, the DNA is TGTGCCTGGAGTGCAGGGGGCCGTCAGCCCCAGCATTTT.

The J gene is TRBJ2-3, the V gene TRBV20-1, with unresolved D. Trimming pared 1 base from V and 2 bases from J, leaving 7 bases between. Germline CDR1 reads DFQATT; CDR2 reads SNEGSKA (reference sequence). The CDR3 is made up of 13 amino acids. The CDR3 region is CSARVRTTDTQYF. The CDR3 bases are TGCAGTGCTAGAGTGCGGACCACAGATACGCAGTATTTT.

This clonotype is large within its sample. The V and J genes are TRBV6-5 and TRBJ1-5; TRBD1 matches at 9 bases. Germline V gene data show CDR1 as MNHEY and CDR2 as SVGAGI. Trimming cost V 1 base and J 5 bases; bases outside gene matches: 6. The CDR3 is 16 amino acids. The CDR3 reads CASSYLGTGLDQPQHF. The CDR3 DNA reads TGTGCCAGCAGTTACTTAGGGACAGGGTTGGATCAGCCCCAGCATTTT.

CDR3 loop: CAISSLLGTGTTF. The CDR3 coding sequence is TGTGCCATCAGTTCCCTTTTAGGGACAGGGACCACCTTC. The chain couples TRBV10-3 to TRBJ1-2, with 9 bases aligning to TRBD1. CDR1 and CDR2 (germline): ENHRY, SYGVKD. The V segment lost 5 bases and the J segment 13 bases; nucleotides outside the gene matches: 11. CDR3 length: 13 residues.

CDR3 sequence: CASSEFKGGTDTQYF. The CDR3, as DNA: TGTGCCAGCAGTGAATTCAAGGGCGGCACAGATACGCAGTATTTT. The chain couples TRBV25-1 to TRBJ2-3, with D hard to call. Germline assignment: CDR1 MGHDK and CDR2 SYGVNS. CDR3 size: 15 residues. V lost 1 base, J lost 1 base, and 9 bases lay in between.

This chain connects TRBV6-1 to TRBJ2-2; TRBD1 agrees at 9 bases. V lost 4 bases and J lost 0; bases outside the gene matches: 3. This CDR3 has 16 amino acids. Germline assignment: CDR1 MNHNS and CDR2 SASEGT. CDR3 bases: TGTGCCAGCAGTGGGACAGGGGACGCGAACACCGGGGAGCTGTTTTTT. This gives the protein CASSGTGDANTGELFF.

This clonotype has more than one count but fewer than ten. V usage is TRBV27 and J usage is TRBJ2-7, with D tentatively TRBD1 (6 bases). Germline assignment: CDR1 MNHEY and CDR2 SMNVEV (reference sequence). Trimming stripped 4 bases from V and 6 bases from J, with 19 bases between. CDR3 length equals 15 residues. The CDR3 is CASSSGQPGSSEQYF. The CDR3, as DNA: TGTGCCAGCAGTTCAGGACAGCCGGGGAGCAGCGAGCAGTACTTC.

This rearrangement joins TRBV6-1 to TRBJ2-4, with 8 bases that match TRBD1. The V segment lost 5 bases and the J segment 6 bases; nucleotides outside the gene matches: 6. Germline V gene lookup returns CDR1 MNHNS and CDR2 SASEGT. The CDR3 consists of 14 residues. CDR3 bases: TGTGCCAGCAGTCGGACAGGGAAGGTAAACATTCAGTACTTC. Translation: CASSRTGKVNIQYF.

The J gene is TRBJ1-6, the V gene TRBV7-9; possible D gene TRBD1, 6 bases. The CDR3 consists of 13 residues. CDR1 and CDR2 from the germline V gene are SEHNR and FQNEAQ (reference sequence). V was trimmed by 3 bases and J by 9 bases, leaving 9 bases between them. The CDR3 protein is CASSFRGSSPLHF. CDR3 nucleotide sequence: TGTGCCAGCAGCTTCAGGGGAAGTTCACCCCTCCACTTT.

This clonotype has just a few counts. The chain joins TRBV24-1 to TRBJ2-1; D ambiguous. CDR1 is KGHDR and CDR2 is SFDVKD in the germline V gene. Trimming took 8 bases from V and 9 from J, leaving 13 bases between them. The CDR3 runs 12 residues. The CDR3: CATKGTRPEQFF. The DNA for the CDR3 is TGTGCCACCAAAGGAACTCGCCCTGAGCAGTTCTTC.

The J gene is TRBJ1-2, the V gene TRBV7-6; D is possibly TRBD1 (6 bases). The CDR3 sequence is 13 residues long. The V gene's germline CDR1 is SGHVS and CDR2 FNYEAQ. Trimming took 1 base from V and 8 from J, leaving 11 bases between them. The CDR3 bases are TGTGCCAGCAGCTTAGGTGGGGGGCGAGGCTACACCTTC. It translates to CASSLGGGRGYTF.